Each of the 20 T cell receptor beta chains below was sequenced from the same sample in a study of metastatic and nonmetastatic thyroid tumors. Thyroid surgery took place with no prior treatment in any patient. TCRdb re-analyzed the PCR reads through MiXCR. The sample has 20,000 to 25,000 clones, just over 20% seen once. The sequencing input was blood. Receptors originate from a female donor with papillary thyroid cancer or a benign thyroid nodule (not recorded which). Some clones in this sample may be carry-over from other donors' samples.

This clone has at least ten counts. The chain uses TRBV28 and TRBJ1-2; D is unresolved. CDR1 MDHEN and CDR2 SYDVKM come from the germline V gene. The CDR3 sequence is 13 residues long. V shed 2 bases and J shed 4 bases, with 8 bases lying between them. CDR3 sequence (DNA): TGTGCCAGCAGTTTAGGCCAGACCTATGGCTACACCTTC. It translates to CASSLGQTYGYTF.

This clone is medium-sized. V and J are TRBV6-2 or TRBV6-3 and TRBJ1-2; D gene unclear. Germline values: CDR1 MNHEY, CDR2 SVGEGT. V was cut by 5 bases and J by 3 bases, with 7 bases left in between. CDR3 length: 12 residues. CDR3 in DNA: TGTGCCAGCAGTGACGGCTACTATGGCTACACCTTC. Encoded protein: CASSDGYYGYTF.

This rearrangement joins TRBV6-2 or TRBV6-3 to TRBJ1-2; TRBD1 agrees at 10 bases. Trimming took 0 bases from V and 4 from J; bases not matched to a gene: 14. This CDR3 comprises 19 residues. In germline, CDR1 is MNHEY, CDR2 SVGEGT. CDR3 sequence: CASSYSSRDRGFRSYGYTF. The DNA for the CDR3 is TGTGCCAGCAGTTACTCGAGTAGGGACAGGGGTTTTCGGTCCTATGGCTACACCTTC.

This clone was detected many times. The rearrangement joins TRBV6-4 to TRBJ2-1; 12 nucleotides match TRBD2. Germline CDR1 MRHNA, CDR2 SNTAGT. V trimming: 6 bases; J trimming: 7 bases; junction bases outside the gene matches: 4. The CDR3 loop spans 14 amino acids. The CDR3 here is CASSHGTSGNEQFF. In nucleotides, the CDR3 is TGTGCCAGCAGCCATGGGACTAGCGGGAATGAGCAGTTCTTC.

This clone was seen repeatedly, ten times or more. V usage is TRBV5-4 and J usage is TRBJ2-1, with D hard to call. CDR3 length: 15 residues. The V gene lost 9 bases and the J gene lost 1 base, with 17 bases spanning the gap. Germline V gives CDR1 SGHNT, CDR2 YYREEE (reference sequence). CDR3 region: CANPAEWGSYNEQFF. The CDR3 DNA follows: TGTGCCAACCCAGCTGAATGGGGTTCCTACAATGAGCAGTTCTTC.

Ten or more counts support this clone. The gene calls are TRBV2 and TRBJ1-2, with 7 nucleotides matching TRBD1. CDR3 length: 14 residues. Germline assignment: CDR1 SNHLY and CDR2 FYNNEI. V shed 6 bases and J 4 bases; nucleotides not matched to a gene: 8. The CDR3 loop reads CASRQGWGPYGYTF. CDR3 DNA sequence: TGTGCCAGCAGACAGGGGTGGGGCCCCTATGGCTACACCTTC.

This clone was picked up many times. This chain joins TRBV24-1 and TRBJ2-2; the D is unclear. V lost 0 bases and J lost 2, with 6 bases in between. Germline lookup yields CDR1 KGHDR and CDR2 SFDVKD. This CDR3 is 15 amino acids long. The DNA for the CDR3 is TGTGCCACCAGTGATTTGGTGGAAAACACCGGGGAGCTGTTTTTT. This gives the protein CATSDLVENTGELFF.

This clone was seen many times. This chain uses TRBV7-3 with TRBJ1-4, with D unresolved. V gave up 3 bases and J gave up 8 bases, with 10 bases separating them. This CDR3 has 13 amino acids. CDR1 SGHTA and CDR2 FQGTGA come from the germline V gene. The CDR3 sequence is CASSFSKGEKLFF. DNA of the CDR3: TGTGCCAGCAGCTTCTCGAAGGGCGAAAAACTGTTTTTT.

This clone occurred many times. The chain recombines TRBV6-2 or TRBV6-3 with TRBJ2-3; a possible D gene is TRBD1 (6 bases). CDR3 length: 14 residues. V was cut by 6 bases and J by 9 bases, with 19 bases left in between. Germline CDR1 and CDR2: MNHEY and SVGEGT. This CDR3 is CASRARTSTGTQYF. The CDR3, as DNA: TGTGCCAGCAGAGCAAGGACAAGCACAGGGACGCAGTATTTT.

To note about this clone: A much larger clone sits a single nucleotide away, making a read error possible. The DNA for the CDR3 is TGTGCCAGCAGCGTCACAGCGGTGGACACTGAAGCTTTCTTT. Its translation: CASSVTAVDTEAFF. The chain carries TRBV9 and TRBJ1-1; D is undetermined. V gave up 2 bases and J gave up 3 bases, with 11 bases separating them. CDR3 size: 14 residues. The germline gives CDR1 SGDLS, CDR2 YYNGEE.

This clone was picked up a small number of times. V and J are TRBV6-5 and TRBJ1-1; D gene uncertain. The CDR3 extends over 14 amino acids. Deletions cut 0 bases from V and 1 base from J, with 6 bases between. Germline CDR1 MNHEY, CDR2 SVGAGI. This CDR3 is CASSYSTQNTEAFF. The DNA of the CDR3 is TGTGCCAGCAGTTACTCGACTCAGAACACTGAAGCTTTCTTT.

This clone was observed at least ten times. This chain uses TRBV4-3 with TRBJ2-7, with a tentative D call TRBD1 (6 bases). Per the germline V gene, CDR1 is LGHNA and CDR2 is YSLEER. The CDR3 runs to 13 residues. V gave up 0 bases and J gave up 5 bases, with 8 bases separating them. The DNA for the CDR3 is TGCGCCAGCAGCCAAGAGACAGGCAACGAGCAGTACTTC. Its protein product is CASSQETGNEQYF.

The rearrangement uses TRBV7-2 and TRBJ2-2; 8 bases align to TRBD1. The CDR3 has 14 amino acids. V dropped 6 bases and J dropped 4; count of bases not matched to a gene: 4. Germline CDR1 is SGHTA and CDR2 is FQGNSA. The CDR3 nucleotides read TGTGCCAGCAGTCGCCAGGGGGCCACCGGGGAGCTGTTTTTT. As protein: CASSRQGATGELFF.

The chain has TRBV6-1 and TRBJ2-1; D is perhaps TRBD2 (5 bases). V was trimmed by 1 base and J by 7 bases, leaving 14 bases between them. The CDR3 has 15 residues. From germline, CDR1 is MNHNS and CDR2 SASEGT. This CDR3 is CASSEDRGSGNEQFF. CDR3 nucleotides: TGTGCCAGCAGTGAAGATAGAGGGAGTGGGAATGAGCAGTTCTTC.

This clone has a count of ten or more. Here the CDR3 reads CASSFGQGASDTQYF. The CDR3 DNA is TGTGCCAGCAGCTTCGGACAGGGGGCATCAGATACGCAGTATTTT. The chain joins TRBV11-2 to TRBJ2-3, with 11 bases lining up with TRBD1. Trimming took 3 bases from V and 4 from J; bases not matched to a gene: 3. The CDR3 length is 15 residues. Germline V gives CDR1 SGHAT, CDR2 FQNNGV.

Ten or more counts support this clone. Different DNA sequences within this sample yield the same CDR3. V usage is TRBV11-3 and J usage is TRBJ2-6; no definite D call. Germline V gives CDR1 SGHNT, CDR2 YENEEA. V was clipped by 8 bases and J by 2 bases, with 7 bases between them. The CDR3 is 13 amino acids. The CDR3 loop is CASSHPGANVLTF. CDR3 DNA: TGTGCCAGCTCCCATCCTGGGGCCAACGTCCTGACTTTC.

This clone is a singleton in its sample. V and J are TRBV20-1 and TRBJ2-3; the D is unclear. The CDR3 is 12 residues long. V was cut by 5 bases and J by 3 bases, with 9 bases left in between. The germline gives CDR1 DFQATT, CDR2 SNEGSKA (reference sequence). CDR3 sequence reads: CSAPESTDTQYF. The CDR3 DNA follows: TGCAGTGCTCCGGAAAGTACAGATACGCAGTATTTT.

In its sample, this clone was seen many times. The rearrangement uses TRBV5-1 and TRBJ1-1; no clear D gene. Germline V gene lookup returns CDR1 SGHRS and CDR2 YFSETQ. The CDR3 loop spans 15 amino acids. Trimming pared 4 bases from V and 0 bases from J, leaving 13 bases between. The CDR3 sequence: CASSPEQIMNTEAFF. The CDR3 bases are TGCGCCAGCAGCCCCGAACAGATAATGAACACTGAAGCTTTCTTT.

This clone is medium-sized by share. The gene calls are TRBV6-2 or TRBV6-3 and TRBJ2-2; D is undetermined. V was trimmed by 6 bases and J by 3 bases, leaving 11 bases between them. The CDR3 totals 14 residues. Germline values: CDR1 MNHEY, CDR2 SVGEGT. CDR3 nucleotide sequence: TGTGCCAGCAGCTCTGGGTCCGACACCGGGGAGCTGTTTTTT. This sequence encodes CASSSGSDTGELFF.

This clone has only a few counts. V usage is TRBV5-6 and J usage is TRBJ2-4, with a tentative D call TRBD1 (6 bases). Germline values: CDR1 SGHDT, CDR2 YYEEEE. V lost 7 bases to trimming and J lost 6 bases, with 8 bases between them. The CDR3 totals 11 residues. CDR3 in DNA: TGTGCCAGCGGCAGGGGAAACATTCAGTACTTC. Translated: CASGRGNIQYF.